This TCR beta chain was identified during a study of Ad26.COV2.S vaccination and SARS-CoV-2 variants (dated by TCRdb to the early 2020s). Study-level background: Vaccine-arm donors were drawn from COV1001, a multicentre, randomized, double-blind, placebo-controlled phase I-IIa trial of Ad26.COV2.S in healthy adults. Ad26.COV2.S was administered intramuscularly at 5 x 10^10 or 1 x 10^11 viral particles, either as a single shot or as two shots given 56 days apart. Trial participants were randomized into five groups of five: low-dose or high-dose Ad26.COV2.S given once or twice, or placebo on both occasions. TCRbeta repertoire sequencing was used to assess the specificity and breadth of SARS-CoV-2-reactive T cell receptors after Ad26.COV2.S vaccination. A total of some 30 samples were included in the TCR-sequenced set, comprising some 20 Ad26.COV2.S vaccine recipients, 5 placebo recipients and 8 SARS-CoV-2 convalescent individuals. Investigators remained blinded to trial group allocation during experiments and outcome assessment. Results the study describes overall, beyond this receptor: The study lacked the statistical power to compare responses across vaccine doses or regimens. Spike-specific TCR breadth was higher in Ad26.COV2.S recipients than in placebo recipients (P = 0.0014). Substantial breadth of spike-specific CD8+ and CD4+ T cell responses was reported after vaccination. According to the authors, total T cell responses may have been underestimated by the TCR breadth and depth analyses. Comparable non-spike TCR breadth was observed between vaccine and placebo recipients, consistent with only spike being contained in the vaccine.

Interpreted using the paper, the treatment or condition label stands for: over 15 received Ad26.COV2.S at low or high dose, single or two shots; five or six received placebo; per-sample allocation not given. For vaccine and placebo recipients, repertoires were sequenced using samples collected on day 63 after the first injection. Between 29 July and 7 August 2020, Cohort 1b enrolled 20 to 30 adults aged 18-55 years at one site in Boston, USA. Ad26.COV2.S was a replication-incompetent adenovirus type 26 vector expressing a prefusion-stabilized SARS-CoV-2 spike protein from the original Wuhan strain. About this clone: Its binding antigen is unknown. It has no much larger one-base neighbor in the sample; base qualities were not kept.

TCRbeta CDR3 regions were sequenced with the immunoSEQ Assay. After extraction, genomic DNA underwent amplification by bias-controlled multiplex PCR, followed by high-throughput sequencing. The authors processed their data as follows. To quantify the absolute abundance of each unique TCRbeta CDR3 region, sequences were collapsed and filtered. T cell fraction was estimated by normalizing TCRbeta template counts to usable DNA, with usable DNA measured through amplification of reference genes found in all nucleated cells. Repertoire TCRs were annotated as SARS-CoV-2-specific when V gene, CDR3 amino acid sequence and J gene were exactly matched to a known reactive TCR set. The reference SARS-CoV-2 TCR set was derived from MIRA and filtered for enrichment in COVID-19-positive ImmuneCODE repertoires, a step that removed public or cross-reactive TCRs. Drawing on the MIRA antigens, annotated TCRs were analysed further at the level of specific ORF or position within ORF. Depth was the summed frequency of annotated unique rearrangements, while breadth was defined as annotated unique rearrangements over total unique productive rearrangements. Two-sided Wilcoxon rank-sum tests were used to compare TCR breadth between groups. Imported from immuneACCESS, the table was reduced by TCRdb to in-frame sequences with V and J called. These copies leave out some clones; in studies compared against another copy, an unresolved V gene accounts for under half, and the cause of the remainder is not known. Clone size and the V and J calls come from that table; the DNA yielded D and trimming. For this sample there are some 290,000 clones; more than 70% appear just once. The top ten hold 1.9% of the sample.

The material was peripheral blood, obtained in a trial of Ad26.COV2.S vaccine versus placebo. This receptor was obtained from a person aged 18-60 years who received the Ad26.COV2.S COVID-19 vaccine or a placebo.

The DNA sequence reads TGTGCCATCAGGGGGGACTGGGCCAGCACAGATACGCAGTATTTT. Its amino acids are CAIRGDWASTDTQYF. The sequence is built from TRBV10-3 and TRBJ2-3; D gene: possibly TRBD2, on 6 matching bases. Via the germline V gene, CDR1 is ENHRY and CDR2 SYGVKD. Inclusive of the bounding cysteine and phenylalanine, the CDR3 is 15 residues long. Only the CDR3 part of the read is kept: 45 bases, read in frame from the first base. V loses 6 bases of germline sequence and J loses 0 bases, and the interval between the two ends is 13 bases.